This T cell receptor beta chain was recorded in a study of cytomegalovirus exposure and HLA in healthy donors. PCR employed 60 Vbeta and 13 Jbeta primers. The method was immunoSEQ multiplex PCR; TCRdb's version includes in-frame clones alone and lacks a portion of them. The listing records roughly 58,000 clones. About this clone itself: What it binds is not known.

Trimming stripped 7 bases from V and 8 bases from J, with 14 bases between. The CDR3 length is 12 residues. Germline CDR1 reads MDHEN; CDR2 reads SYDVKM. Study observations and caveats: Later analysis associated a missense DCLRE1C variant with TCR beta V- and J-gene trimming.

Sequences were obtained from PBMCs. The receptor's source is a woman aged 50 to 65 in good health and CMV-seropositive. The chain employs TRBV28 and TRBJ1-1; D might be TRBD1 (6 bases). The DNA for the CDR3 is TGTGCCAGCACCCGGCAGGGGTGGGAAGCTTTCTTT. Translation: CASTRQGWEAFF.